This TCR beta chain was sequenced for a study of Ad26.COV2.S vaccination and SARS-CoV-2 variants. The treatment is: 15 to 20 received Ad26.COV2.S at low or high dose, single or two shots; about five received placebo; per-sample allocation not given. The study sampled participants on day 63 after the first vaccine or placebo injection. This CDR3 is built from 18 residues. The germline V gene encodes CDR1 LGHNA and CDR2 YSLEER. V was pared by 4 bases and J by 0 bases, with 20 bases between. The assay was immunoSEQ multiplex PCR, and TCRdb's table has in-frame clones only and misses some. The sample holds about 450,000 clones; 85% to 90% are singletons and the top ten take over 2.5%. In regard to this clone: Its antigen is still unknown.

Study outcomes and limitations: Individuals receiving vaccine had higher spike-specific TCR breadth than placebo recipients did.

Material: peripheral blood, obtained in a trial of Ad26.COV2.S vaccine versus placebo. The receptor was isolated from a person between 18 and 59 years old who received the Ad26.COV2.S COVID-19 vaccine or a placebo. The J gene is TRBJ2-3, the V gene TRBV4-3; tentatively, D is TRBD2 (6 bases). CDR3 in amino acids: CASSRTTFGGASTDTQYF. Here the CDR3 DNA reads TGCGCCAGCAGCCGTACAACATTCGGCGGGGCGAGCACAGATACGCAGTATTTT.